The entry below describes one TCR beta chain. The data were obtained in a study of neoadjuvant anti-PD-1 for oral cavity cancer. Sequenced by immunoSEQ multiplex PCR; TCRdb stores in-frame clones only, minus some. The repertoire holds about 6,800 clones, just under 75% seen once, with less than 3% in the top ten. Per germline, CDR1 SGHDT and CDR2 YYEEEE. V was trimmed by 4 bases and J by 4 bases, leaving 17 bases between them. This CDR3 has 15 residues. The TCR originated in a person between 35 and 79 years old with oral cavity squamous cell carcinoma. The chain uses TRBV5-6 and TRBJ2-5; unclear D gene. The material sequenced was PBMCs, taken before nivolumab (anti-PD-1) treatment. The CDR3 bases are TGTGCCAGCAGCCCTCTCAATTTCATAAGAGAGACCCAGTACTTC. Translation: CASSPLNFIRETQYF.